This record concerns one T cell receptor (beta chain) sequence. Antigen: not known. This entry belongs to a study of vaccination effects on CD4 cells after COVID-19. Using immunoSEQ multiplex PCR, the repertoire was profiled, and TCRdb retains in-frame clones only, with some absent. The repertoire holds tens of thousands of clones, with around two thirds as singletons. V was trimmed by 4 bases and J by 4 bases, leaving 7 bases between them. CDR1 SGHDN and CDR2 FVKESK come from the germline V gene. This CDR3 is built from 12 residues. Within the ViraFEST assay, antigen-specific CD4+ T cells underwent expansion with viral peptide pools prior to sequencing. Investigators separated out CD4+ T cells once around nine days of culture had passed. PCR-confirmed SARS-CoV-2 infection occurred in the person between March and December 2020.

This material consisted of CD4+ T cells from PBMCs cultured with HCoV-NL63 spike peptides, taken before COVID-19 vaccination. This receptor was identified in a human donor who had a prior SARS-CoV-2 infection. V is TRBV14 and J is TRBJ2-5, with D unresolved. The CDR3: CASSRPLETQYF. The DNA of the CDR3 is TGTGCCAGCAGCCGCCCTTTAGAGACCCAGTACTTC.